This T cell receptor (beta chain) was identified in a study of OX40 agonist ivuxolimab in advanced cancers. The table came from immunoSEQ multiplex PCR; TCRdb's copy has only in-frame clones and leaves some out. The sample records around 100,000 clones, 85% to 90% being singletons. Per germline, CDR1 SGHTA and CDR2 FQGNSA. CDR3 length: 14 residues. Trimming removed 5 bases from V and 1 base from J, with 12 bases in between. The TCR originated in an adult with an advanced solid tumor such as melanoma, head and neck, liver or kidney cancer. The V and J genes are TRBV7-2 and TRBJ2-7; D is possibly TRBD1 (5 bases). The specimen was CD4+ or CD8+ T cells sorted from blood, collected in a trial of the OX40 agonist ivuxolimab. This CDR3 is CASSLNRNSYEQYF. CDR3 nucleotide sequence: TGTGCCAGCAGCCTAAACAGGAATTCCTACGAGCAGTACTTC.